These 12 T cell receptor beta chains came from one sample sequenced in a study of shared clonotypes between healthy human individuals. Sequencing was performed with immunoSEQ multiplex PCR; in TCRdb, only in-frame clones are kept and a portion is missing. This sample has hundreds of thousands of clones, with roughly 70% found just once. The sample consisted of memory CD4+ T cells sorted from blood. As to subset: CD45RA-negative fraction. All receptors derive from a woman aged 25 to 39 in good health.

The chain carries TRBV6-1 and TRBJ1-5; 7 nucleotides align to TRBD1. Germline V CDR1 and CDR2: MNHNS, SASEGT. The V and J ends lost 5 bases and 5 bases, in that order; junction bases with no gene match: 6. There are 14 residues in the CDR3. The CDR3 DNA sequence: TGTGCCAGCAGTTCCGACAGGGTCTATCAGCCCCAGCATTTT. Translation: CASSSDRVYQPQHF.

The chain links TRBV11-1 to TRBJ2-1; D is unclear. Trimming took off 5 bases at V and 7 bases at J, with 15 bases between the two ends. Germline assignment: CDR1 SGHAT and CDR2 FQDESV (reference sequence). The CDR3 consists of 14 residues. The CDR3 is CASSGEWGVNEQFF. The CDR3 region has the DNA TGTGCCAGCAGCGGGGAATGGGGTGTAAATGAGCAGTTCTTC.

V gene TRBV11-2 combines with J gene TRBJ2-1; D not certain. The germline gives CDR1 SGHAT, CDR2 FQNNGV. CDR3 size: 15 residues. The germline V and J ends were trimmed by 1 base and 7 bases, with 14 bases remaining between them. The CDR3 DNA is TGTGCCAGCAGCTTAGTGTCGGCAAGTAGAAATGAGCAGTTCTTC. The encoded protein is CASSLVSASRNEQFF. Full variable domain (remainder filled in from reference TRBV11-2 and TRBJ2-1): EAGVAQSPRYKIIEKRQSVAFWCNPISGHATLYWYQQILGQGPKLLIQFQNNGVVDDSQLPKDRFSAERLKGVDSTLKIQPAKLEDSAVYLCASSLVSASRNEQFFGPGTRLTVL.

This clone turned up a few times. The genes are TRBV28 and TRBJ1-5; 10 bases are a match to TRBD1. After removal of 5 bases from V and 5 bases from J, the junction contained 9 bases not matched to a gene. The V gene's germline CDR1 is MDHEN and CDR2 SYDVKM. This CDR3 has 16 residues. DNA for the CDR3: TGTGCCAGCAGTGCCCCTTGGACAGGGGGTGATCAGCCCCAGCATTTT. Protein product: CASSAPWTGGDQPQHF.

The chain uses TRBV5-1 and TRBJ2-1, with D tentatively TRBD2 (5 bases). The V gene's germline CDR1 is SGHRS and CDR2 YFSETQ. There are 16 residues in the CDR3. Trimming pared 3 bases from V and 6 bases from J, leaving 19 bases between. The CDR3 here is CASSSWTGGSTNEQFF. The CDR3, as DNA: TGCGCCAGCAGCTCTTGGACCGGAGGTAGTACCAATGAGCAGTTCTTC.

CDR3 bases: TGTGCCAGGGCGACAGGGGAAGACACTGAAGCTTTCTTT. Protein sequence: CARATGEDTEAFF. The gene calls are TRBV2 and TRBJ1-1, with 8 bases fitting TRBD1. CDR1 and CDR2 from the germline V gene are SNHLY and FYNNEI. CDR3 length: 13 amino acids. V shed 9 bases and J 3 bases; nucleotides not matched to a gene: 6.

The chain uses TRBV27 and TRBJ2-2; 14 positions match TRBD2. Looked up from germline, CDR1 is MNHEY and CDR2 is SMNVEV (reference sequence). The CDR3 is made up of 19 amino acids. With V trimmed by 2 bases and J by 7 bases, 12 bases remained unmatched. For the CDR3, the DNA is TGTGCCAGCAGTTTAGATCCCCCGGGACTAGCGGGAGCGGGCGGGGAGCTGTTTTTT. As protein: CASSLDPPGLAGAGGELFF.

Note on this clone: A much larger clone differs by one base, so this may be a read error. The chain is built from TRBV5-4 and TRBJ2-2; D remains unclear. Trimming shortened V by 2 bases and J by 3 bases, and 2 bases separated the two germline ends. Germline V gene lookup returns CDR1 SGHNT and CDR2 YYREEE (reference sequence). The CDR3 has 12 residues. This chain's CDR3 is CASSFHTGELFF. CDR3 bases: TGTGCCAGCAGCTTCCACACCGGGGAGCTGTTTTTT.

The chain couples TRBV19 to TRBJ2-2; TRBD2 is a possible D gene (5 bases). The germline CDR1 and CDR2 sequences are LNHDA and SQIVND (reference sequence). The ends were cut back, 10 bases at V and 5 bases at J, with 20 bases in the middle. The CDR3 extends over 15 amino acids. CDR3 bases: TGTGCCACCTCACGGGGTGTCCCTCTAACCGGGGAGCTGTTTTTT. Translated: CATSRGVPLTGELFF.

The rearrangement links TRBV6-6 to TRBJ2-7; perhaps D is TRBD1 or TRBD2 (5 bases each). The V gene's germline CDR1 is MNHNY and CDR2 SVGAGI (reference sequence). This CDR3 is built from 13 residues. The germline V and J ends were trimmed by 0 bases and 7 bases, with 10 bases remaining between them. The CDR3 sequence is CASSYSGRSEQYF. For the CDR3, the DNA is TGTGCCAGCAGTTACTCGGGACGGTCGGAGCAGTACTTC.

J is TRBJ1-1 and V is TRBV27; D may be TRBD1 (5 bases). CDR1 is MNHEY and CDR2 is SMNVEV in the germline V gene (reference sequence). The ends were cut back, 5 bases at V and 3 bases at J, with 13 bases in the middle. This CDR3 has 14 residues. CDR3 in amino acids: CASSPRGRDTEAFF. DNA of the CDR3: TGTGCCAGCAGTCCCCGGGGCAGGGACACTGAAGCTTTCTTT.

The chain combines TRBV2 with TRBJ1-1; possibly TRBD1 for D (5 bases). The CDR3 loop spans 14 amino acids. Germline CDR1 and CDR2: SNHLY and FYNNEI. Trimming removed 7 bases from V and 2 bases from J, with 14 bases in between. The CDR3 DNA reads TGTGCCAGCACCGAGGAGGGGACCAACACTGAAGCTTTCTTT. It is translated as CASTEEGTNTEAFF.